This record covers a single T cell receptor beta chain. Germline is not matched at one junction end, which may reflect a read error. This PCR relied on a set of 60 Vbeta primers and 13 Jbeta primers. Sequencing used immunoSEQ multiplex PCR; TCRdb keeps in-frame clones, though not all of them. The sample holds just over 150,000 clones, about 85% seen once. These data are taken from a study of cytomegalovirus exposure and HLA in healthy donors. Germline V gene sequence: CDR1 SEHNR, CDR2 FQNEAQ (reference sequence). The CDR3 is 12 amino acids. The chain couples TRBV7-9 to TRBJ2-7, with TRBD1 identical over 8 bases. The sample comprised PBMCs. This TCR was sampled from a man between 18 and 35 years old in good health and CMV-seronegative. The CDR3 bases are TGTTCCAGCAGTTCTACAGGGGGCGAGCAGTACTTC. This encodes CSSSSTGGEQYF.